The 28 T cell receptor beta chains in this list originate from one sample, sequenced in a study of T cell responses to AZD1222 COVID-19 vaccine. The table came from immunoSEQ multiplex PCR; TCRdb's copy has only in-frame clones and leaves some out. The sample has about 130,000 clones; over 85% are singletons. The starting material was peripheral blood, obtained 28 days after the second AZD1222 dose. These receptors originate from an adult who received the AZD1222 COVID-19 vaccine.

The sample holds one count of this clone. The J gene is TRBJ1-4, the V gene TRBV12-3 or TRBV12-4; D not resolved. V lost 7 bases and J 8 bases, leaving 8 bases between the germline ends. This CDR3 region has 11 residues. CDR3 region: CASTRGEKLFF. The CDR3 DNA follows: TGTGCCAGCACCCGAGGAGAAAAACTGTTTTTT.

CDR3 bases: TGTGCCAGCAGCCCTCCCGGGGCCGTCCCTGGAAACACCATATATTTT. Its translation: CASSPPGAVPGNTIYF. The chain joins TRBV7-2 to TRBJ1-3; possibly TRBD1 for D (5 bases). Per the germline V gene, CDR1 is SGHTA and CDR2 is FQGNSA. This CDR3 is 16 amino acids long. Trimming removed 5 bases from V and 2 bases from J, with 16 bases in between.

The CDR3 region is CASSPAQPLPTEAFF. In DNA, the CDR3 is TGTGCCAGCAGCCCCGCTCAGCCTTTGCCGACTGAAGCTTTCTTT. The chain links TRBV7-2 to TRBJ1-1; D unresolved. Trimming left V 5 bases short and J 5 bases short, with 18 bases between. The germline V gene encodes CDR1 SGHTA and CDR2 FQGNSA. The length of the CDR3 is 15 residues.

The rearrangement uses TRBV3-1 (or the pseudogene TRBV3-2) and TRBJ2-1, with TRBD2 matching 15 bases. This CDR3 has 18 residues. Germline-derived CDR1 and CDR2 are LGHDT and YNNKEL (reference sequence). With V trimmed by 0 bases and J by 10 bases, 10 bases remained unmatched. The CDR3 region has the DNA TGTGCCAGCAGCCAAGATAGCTCGGGACTAGCGGGGGGACGGGAGCAGTTCTTC. Translation: CASSQDSSGLAGGREQFF.

The genes are TRBV5-6 and TRBJ1-1; D is undetermined. The CDR3 sequence is 13 residues long. V lost 1 base, J lost 0 bases, and 4 bases lay in between. Germline values: CDR1 SGHDT, CDR2 YYEEEE. Written as DNA, the CDR3 is TGTGCCAGCAGCTTGTTAGTGAACACTGAAGCTTTCTTT. Translated: CASSLLVNTEAFF.

The chain recombines TRBV30 with TRBJ1-1, with 8 bases matching TRBD1. The germline V gene has CDR1 GTSNPN and CDR2 SVGIG (reference sequence). CDR3 length equals 15 residues. J gave up 6 bases and V 2 bases, and 11 bases lay outside the gene matches. The DNA of the CDR3 is TGTGCCTGGAGTTGGGGGACAGGAGTAAACGCTGAAGCTTTCTTT. Translated: CAWSWGTGVNAEAFF.

V and J are TRBV12-3 or TRBV12-4 and TRBJ2-4; D may be TRBD2 (5 bases). The CDR3 has 12 residues. V lost 8 bases and J 6 bases, leaving 11 bases between the germline ends. CDR3: CASRFEGNIQYF. The CDR3 nucleotides are TGTGCCAGCCGGTTCGAGGGAAACATTCAGTACTTC.

The genes are TRBV6-1 and TRBJ1-1; weak D call: TRBD1 (5 bases). Trimming stripped 4 bases from V and 2 bases from J, with 29 bases between. The CDR3 has 20 amino acids. Germline assignment: CDR1 MNHNS and CDR2 SASEGT. CDR3 region: CASSATSGFGVSQGNTEAFF. DNA of the CDR3: TGTGCCAGCAGTGCAACCTCGGGATTTGGGGTGTCGCAGGGAAACACTGAAGCTTTCTTT.

The CDR3 loop reads CAIGSTRGQPQHF. The CDR3, as DNA: TGTGCCATCGGTAGTACGAGAGGCCAGCCCCAGCATTTT. V and J are TRBV10-3 and TRBJ1-5, with D unclear. Between the trimmed V and J ends, which lost 8 bases and 7 bases, there was a span of 15 bases. Germline V lookup: CDR1 ENHRY, CDR2 SYGVKD. This CDR3 is 13 amino acids long.

The chain is built from TRBV2 and TRBJ2-2; tentatively, D is TRBD2 (5 bases). This CDR3 has 16 residues. V lost 6 bases and J 2 bases, leaving 16 bases between the germline ends. Germline CDR1 reads SNHLY; CDR2 reads FYNNEI. This CDR3 is CASRPREGLNTGELFF. The CDR3 DNA is TGTGCCAGCAGGCCCCGGGAAGGGCTAAACACCGGGGAGCTGTTTTTT.

V usage is TRBV12-3 or TRBV12-4 and J usage is TRBJ1-1, with TRBD1 identical over 9 bases. Germline trimming cut 6 bases from V and 4 bases from J; bases unmatched to any gene: 3. This CDR3 has 13 amino acids. The CDR3 protein is CASRTGGGTEAFF. The CDR3 DNA follows: TGTGCCAGCAGGACAGGGGGAGGCACTGAAGCTTTCTTT.

The rearrangement joins TRBV28 to TRBJ2-6, with 9 nucleotides matching TRBD1. The V segment lost 6 bases and the J segment 1 base; nucleotides outside the gene matches: 7. The length of the CDR3 is 17 residues. Per germline, CDR1 MDHEN and CDR2 SYDVKM. CDR3: CASRTGQGISGANVLTF. The CDR3 DNA follows: TGTGCCAGCAGAACGGGACAGGGCATTTCTGGGGCCAACGTCCTGACTTTC.

On this clone itself: This sample includes further DNA sequences coding for the same CDR3. The chain employs TRBV18 and TRBJ2-7; TRBD1 is a possible D gene (5 bases). The germline V gene has CDR1 KGHSH and CDR2 LQKENI. This CDR3 spans 12 amino acids. V gave up 6 bases and J gave up 0 bases, with 6 bases separating them. The CDR3 here is CASSDSSYEQYF. CDR3 nucleotides: TGTGCCAGCTCCGACAGCTCCTACGAGCAGTACTTC. The full variable domain, rest sourced from reference TRBV18 and TRBJ2-7, is NAGVMQNPRHLVRRRGQEARLRCSPMKGHSHVYWYRQLPEEGLKFMVYLQKENIIDESGMPKERFSAEFPKEGPSILRIQQVVRGDSAAYFCASSDSSYEQYFGPGTRLTVT.

Only one count was recorded for this clone. The chain links TRBV10-3 to TRBJ1-1; 9 bases are a match to TRBD1. Germline CDR1 reads ENHRY; CDR2 reads SYGVKD. CDR3 size: 14 residues. Losses at the gene ends were 10 bases for V and 4 bases for J; bases not matched to a gene: 10. The CDR3 spells CATRPGQGSTEAFF. The CDR3 nucleotides are TGTGCCACCCGGCCGGGACAGGGTAGCACTGAAGCTTTCTTT.

CDR3 in amino acids: CASSIQSGRAGETQYF. CDR3 sequence (DNA): TGTGCCAGTAGTATTCAATCGGGTAGGGCAGGAGAGACCCAGTACTTC. The chain joins TRBV19 to TRBJ2-5; D uncertain. There are 16 residues in the CDR3. Between the trimmed V and J ends, which lost 3 bases and 4 bases, there was a span of 18 bases. CDR1 is LNHDA and CDR2 is SQIVND in the germline V gene (reference sequence).

The genes are TRBV19 and TRBJ1-5, with D perhaps TRBD1 (5 bases). V was shortened by 9 bases and J by 1 base, with 16 bases between the two germline ends. Germline V gives CDR1 LNHDA, CDR2 SQIVND (reference sequence). The CDR3 totals 15 residues. The CDR3 region is CASSSGTRSNQPQHF. In nucleotides, the CDR3 is TGTGCCAGCTCCTCCGGGACCCGAAGCAATCAGCCCCAGCATTTT.

The chain recombines TRBV5-4 with TRBJ2-1, with D uncertain. Germline CDR1 is SGHNT and CDR2 is YYREEE (reference sequence). The CDR3 sequence is 12 residues long. Trimming took 0 bases from V and 4 from J, leaving 2 bases between them. The CDR3 coding sequence is TGTGCCAGCAGCTTGGATTACAATGAGCAGTTCTTC. Translated: CASSLDYNEQFF.

This clone was seen just once. The V and J genes are TRBV19 and TRBJ1-6; 8 bases match TRBD1. The CDR3 is made up of 18 amino acids. V shed 3 bases, J shed 0 bases, and the junction held 7 bases outside the gene matches. The V gene's germline CDR1 is LNHDA and CDR2 SQIVND (reference sequence). The CDR3 nucleotides read TGTGCCAGTAGTATTTCAGGGGGCCTAAGCTCCTATAATTCACCCCTCCACTTT. Residues: CASSISGGLSSYNSPLHF.

This chain connects TRBV2 to TRBJ2-3; 7 bases fit TRBD1. Trimming cost V 4 bases and J 1 base; bases outside gene matches: 2. The CDR3 has 14 residues. Germline-derived CDR1 and CDR2 are SNHLY and FYNNEI. CDR3 DNA: TGTGCCAGCAGTGCGACAGGGCGCACAGATACGCAGTATTTT. It codes for CASSATGRTDTQYF.

The chain recombines TRBV6-5 with TRBJ2-1; 8 bases fit TRBD1. CDR1 MNHEY and CDR2 SVGAGI come from the germline V gene. The CDR3 has 13 amino acids. The junction had 7 bases not matched to a gene; V was cut back by 8 bases and J by 7 bases. The CDR3 DNA sequence: TGTGCCAGCGGACAGGGAGAAGTTAATGAGCAGTTCTTC. Protein product: CASGQGEVNEQFF.

The chain recombines TRBV28 with TRBJ1-2, with D uncertain. The CDR3 loop spans 13 amino acids. Germline V gives CDR1 MDHEN, CDR2 SYDVKM. V lost 5 bases to trimming and J lost 2 bases, with 9 bases between them. CDR3 nucleotide sequence: TGTGCCAGCAGTCCGCCCTTGAACTATGGCTACACCTTC. Translating it yields CASSPPLNYGYTF.

The J gene is TRBJ1-1, the V gene TRBV11-2; D is possibly TRBD1 (5 bases). CDR1 is SGHAT, CDR2 FQNNGV, per germline. V lost 6 bases and J lost 2, with 16 bases in between. The CDR3 has 15 amino acids. CDR3 DNA: TGTGCCAGCAGGCGGTTCGGGACGGTAAACACTGAAGCTTTCTTT. The encoded protein is CASRRFGTVNTEAFF.

The V call is TRBV6-5, the J call TRBJ1-1; D possibly corresponds to TRBD1 (5 bases). Germline lookup yields CDR1 MNHEY and CDR2 SVGAGI. This CDR3 comprises 14 residues. The V end was cut by 0 bases, the J end by 3 bases, with 8 bases between. The CDR3 region is CASSYSRADTEAFF. The CDR3, as DNA: TGTGCCAGCAGTTACTCCAGGGCTGACACTGAAGCTTTCTTT.

This chain links TRBV27 with TRBJ2-1; 8 bases are a match to TRBD2. This CDR3 has 13 residues. Germline assignment: CDR1 MNHEY and CDR2 SMNVEV (reference sequence). The V and J ends lost 10 bases and 6 bases, in that order; junction bases with no gene match: 8. CDR3 residues: CATREGSGNEQFF. The DNA for the CDR3 is TGTGCCACCCGGGAGGGGAGCGGCAATGAGCAGTTCTTC.

The chain recombines TRBV2 with TRBJ1-5; no clear D. Germline V gives CDR1 SNHLY, CDR2 FYNNEI. Trimming pared 4 bases from V and 1 base from J, leaving 5 bases between. This CDR3 is built from 13 residues. CDR3 coding DNA: TGTGCCAGCAGTGTGGAGAGCAATCAGCCCCAGCATTTT. As protein: CASSVESNQPQHF.

This clone was counted a single time. The gene calls are TRBV3-1 (or the pseudogene TRBV3-2) and TRBJ1-1; D call uncertain. The CDR3 spans 14 residues. V was clipped by 0 bases and J by 1 base, with 6 bases between them. Per the germline V gene, CDR1 is LGHDT and CDR2 is YNNKEL (reference sequence). This CDR3 reads CASSQDRTNTEAFF. The CDR3 DNA reads TGTGCCAGCAGCCAAGACAGGACGAACACTGAAGCTTTCTTT.

V usage is TRBV18 and J usage is TRBJ2-7; D ambiguous. Germline CDR1 reads KGHSH; CDR2 reads LQKENI. Between the trimmed V and J ends, which lost 6 bases and 2 bases, there was a span of 5 bases. The CDR3 loop spans 11 amino acids. The CDR3 DNA reads TGTGCCAGCTCCGATACCTACGAGCAGTACTTC. Residues: CASSDTYEQYF.

The chain carries TRBV4-2 and TRBJ1-1, with D unresolved. From germline, CDR1 is LGHNA and CDR2 YNFKEQ. Trimming cost V 0 bases and J 0 bases, with 11 bases left between them. The CDR3 spans 16 residues. CDR3: CASSQDIGVMNTEAFF. The CDR3 DNA is TGTGCCAGCAGCCAAGATATCGGGGTGATGAACACTGAAGCTTTCTTT.